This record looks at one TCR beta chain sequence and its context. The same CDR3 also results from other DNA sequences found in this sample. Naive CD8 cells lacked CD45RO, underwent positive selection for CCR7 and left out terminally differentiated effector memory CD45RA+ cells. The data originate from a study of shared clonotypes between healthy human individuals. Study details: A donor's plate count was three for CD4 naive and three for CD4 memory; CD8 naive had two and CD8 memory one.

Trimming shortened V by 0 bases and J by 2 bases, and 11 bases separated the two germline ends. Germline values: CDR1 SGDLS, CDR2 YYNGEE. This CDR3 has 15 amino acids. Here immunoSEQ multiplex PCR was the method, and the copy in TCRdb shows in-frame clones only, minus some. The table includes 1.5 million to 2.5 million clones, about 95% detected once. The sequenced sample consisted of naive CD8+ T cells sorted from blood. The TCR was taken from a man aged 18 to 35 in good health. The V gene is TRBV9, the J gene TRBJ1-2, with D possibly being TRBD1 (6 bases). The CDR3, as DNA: TGTGCCAGCAGCGTAGGTGGGGGCGCGAACTATGGCTACACCTTC. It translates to CASSVGGGANYGYTF.